This T cell receptor (beta chain) comes out of a study of blood T cell repertoires in COVID-19 (dated by TCRdb to the early 2020s). Turning to the overall study: Samples from collaborators originated in the United States, Italy and Spain and spanned both the acute and convalescent phases of COVID-19. The dataset comprised deeply sampled blood TCRbeta repertoires from subjects exposed to, actively infected with, or recovered from COVID-19. The material from the prospective study consisted of cDNA or gDNA derived from T cells, B-cell-depleted T cells, or PBMCs. The samples were drawn from two sources: the first 160 participants of the ongoing ImmuneRACE study, and fewer than 1,500 subjects contributed by 6 global collaborators. Where available, HLA class I and class II types were obtained from metadata supplied by the sample provider rather than from assay-based typing. Nearly every sample came with metadata listing a de-identified subject ID, COVID-19 status, age in years and sex. The repertoires were released in a freely available public database meant as a resource for research on the immune response to SARS-CoV-2. On the study overall, not on this receptor specifically: Clinical and demographic metadata were provided uncurated, with the amount varying by source and participant.

At one collaborating source in Seattle, patients were enrolled during active infection and were followed longitudinally through the course of disease. The collaborating institutions used their own protocols to collect whole blood in K2EDTA tubes. For TCRbeta analysis, collaborator samples were shipped as frozen whole blood, as isolated PBMCs, or as DNA extracted from either sample type. The immunoSEQ Assay, a bias-controlled multiplex PCR, was used to amplify TCRbeta CDR3 regions from genomic DNA. As for the authors' bioinformatics: The number of nucleated cells in each sample was estimated from the amplification of reference gene primers within the assay. Sequence reads were collapsed and filtered to measure the absolute abundance of every unique TCRbeta CDR3 rearrangement. For each sample, productive Simpson clonality was calculated by taking the square root of Simpson's diversity index across productive rearrangements. TCRdb took over this immuneACCESS table, retaining in-frame rearrangements with V and J assigned. Such tables are incomplete; in checked studies, under half of the missing clones stem from an unresolved V gene, and the remainder is unexplained. V and J calls and clone size come straight from that table; D and trimming were deduced from the DNA. Present in this sample are fewer than 200,000 clones, 82% of which were seen just once. In total, the top ten clones hold around 7% of the sample.

About this clone itself: The specificity of this receptor is unknown. Nothing much larger sits one base from this clone, and base qualities are not available.

Reading from cysteine to phenylalanine, the CDR3 counts 14 amino acids. Here the CDR3 DNA is all that survives: 42 bases in frame from base 1. Relative to germline, V is 2 bases shorter and J is 3 bases shorter, with 9 bases between their ends. CDR1 and CDR2 (MNHEY, SVGAGI) derive from the germline V gene. The receptor's source is a woman in her thirties or forties with COVID-19, enrolled during active disease. The sequencing input was peripheral blood. The sequence is built from TRBV6-5 and TRBJ2-3, with TRBD1 as a weak D call on 5 bases. The CDR3 protein: CASSYDSETDTQYF. The DNA reads TGTGCCAGCAGTTACGACAGCGAGACAGATACGCAGTATTTT.